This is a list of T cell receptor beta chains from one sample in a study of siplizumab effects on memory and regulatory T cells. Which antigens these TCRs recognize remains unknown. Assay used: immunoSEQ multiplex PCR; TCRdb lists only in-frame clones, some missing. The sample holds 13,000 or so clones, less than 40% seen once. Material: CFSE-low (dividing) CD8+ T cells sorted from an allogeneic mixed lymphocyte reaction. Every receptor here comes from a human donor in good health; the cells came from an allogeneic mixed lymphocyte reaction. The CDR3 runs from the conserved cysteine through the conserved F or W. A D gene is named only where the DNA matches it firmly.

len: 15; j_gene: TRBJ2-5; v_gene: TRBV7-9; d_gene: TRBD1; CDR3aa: CASSKGQGEEETQYF
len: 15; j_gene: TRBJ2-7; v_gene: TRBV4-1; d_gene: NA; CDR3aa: CASSQPGGPFYEQYF
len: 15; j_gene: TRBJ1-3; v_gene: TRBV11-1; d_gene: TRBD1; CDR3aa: CASSLVDRGSNTIYF
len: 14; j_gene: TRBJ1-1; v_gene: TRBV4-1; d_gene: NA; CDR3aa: CASSQVYYWTEAFF
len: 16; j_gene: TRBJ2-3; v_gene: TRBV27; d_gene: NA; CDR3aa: CASSLSPVSSTDTQYF
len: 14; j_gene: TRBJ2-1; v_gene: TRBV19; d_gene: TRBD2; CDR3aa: CASSKSLAVNEQFF
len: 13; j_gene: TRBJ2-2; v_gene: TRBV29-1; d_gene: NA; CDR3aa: CSARDSNTGELFF
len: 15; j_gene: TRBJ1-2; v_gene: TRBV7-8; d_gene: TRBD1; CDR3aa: CASSPGGTGNYGYTF
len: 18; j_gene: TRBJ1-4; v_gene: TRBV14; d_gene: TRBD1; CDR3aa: CASSQVGTGIPANEKLFF
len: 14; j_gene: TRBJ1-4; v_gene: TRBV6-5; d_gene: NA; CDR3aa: CASGYLSTNEKLFF
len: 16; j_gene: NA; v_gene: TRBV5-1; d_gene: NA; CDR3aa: CASSAVSRTYSYEQYF
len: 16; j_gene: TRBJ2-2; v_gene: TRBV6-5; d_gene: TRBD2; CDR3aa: CASSYGTSGPAGELFF
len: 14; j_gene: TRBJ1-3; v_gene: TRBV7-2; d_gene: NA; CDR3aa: CASSLGISGNTIYF
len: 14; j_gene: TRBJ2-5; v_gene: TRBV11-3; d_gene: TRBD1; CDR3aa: CASSWTGIQETQYF
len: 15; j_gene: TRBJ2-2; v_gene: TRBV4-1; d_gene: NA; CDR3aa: CASSQLGMNTGELFF
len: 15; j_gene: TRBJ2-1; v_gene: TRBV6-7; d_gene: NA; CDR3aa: CASSYGGGRYNEQFF
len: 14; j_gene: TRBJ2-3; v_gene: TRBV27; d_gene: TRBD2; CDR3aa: CASSLLGGPHTQYF
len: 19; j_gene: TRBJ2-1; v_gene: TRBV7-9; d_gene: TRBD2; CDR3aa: CASSSGLAGGLSSYNEQFF
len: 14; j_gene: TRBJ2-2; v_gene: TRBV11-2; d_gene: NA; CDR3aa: CASSLVAGAGELFF
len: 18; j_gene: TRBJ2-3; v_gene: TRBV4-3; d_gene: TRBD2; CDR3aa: CASSQDARLAGVSDTQYF
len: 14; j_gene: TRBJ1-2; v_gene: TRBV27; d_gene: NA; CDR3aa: CASGGQYEGYGYTF